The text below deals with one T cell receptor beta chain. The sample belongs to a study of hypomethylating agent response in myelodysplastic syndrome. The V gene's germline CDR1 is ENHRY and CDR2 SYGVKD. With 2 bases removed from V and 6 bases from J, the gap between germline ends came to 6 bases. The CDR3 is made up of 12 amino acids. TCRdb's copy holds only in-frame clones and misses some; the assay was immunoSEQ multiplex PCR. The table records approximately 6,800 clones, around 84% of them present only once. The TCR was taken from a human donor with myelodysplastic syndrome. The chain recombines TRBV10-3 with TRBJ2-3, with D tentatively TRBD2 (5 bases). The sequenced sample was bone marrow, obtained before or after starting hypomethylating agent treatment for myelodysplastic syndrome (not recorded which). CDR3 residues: CAISEVADTQYF. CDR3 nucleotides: TGTGCCATCAGTGAGGTAGCGGATACGCAGTATTTT.